Listed below are T cell receptor beta chains from one sample, sequenced in a study of shared clonotypes between healthy human individuals. Clones were sequenced by immunoSEQ multiplex PCR, and TCRdb holds only the in-frame ones, with some missing. The repertoire holds about 2.4 million clones, with just over 90% as singletons. Sequencing was carried out using naive CD4+ T cells sorted from blood. Receptors were obtained from a man between 18 and 35 years old in good health. Each CDR3 is given with its conserved first and last residue. The D gene is left open where the match is weak. The size field is filled for only some rows; it gives once, few, many or a size class.

CDR3 protein	CDR3 DNA	clone size	D gene	V gene	J gene
CASSKARAGWHEQYF	TGTGCCAGCAGCAAAGCGAGGGCAGGGTGGCACGAGCAGTACTTC	NA	NA	TRBV21-1	TRBJ2-7
CASSPPGEGASGELFF	TGTGCCAGCAGCCCACCTGGGGAGGGGGCATCCGGGGAGCTGTTTTTT	NA	NA	TRBV7-3	TRBJ2-2
CASSFSGTNTDTQYF	TGTGCCAGCAGCTTCAGCGGGACTAACACAGATACGCAGTATTTT	NA	TRBD2	TRBV7-2	TRBJ2-3
CASSWGQSTNEKLFF	TGCGCCAGCAGCTGGGGACAGTCAACTAATGAAAAACTGTTTTTT	NA	TRBD1	TRBV5-1	TRBJ1-4
CASSSLRGPLKSYEQYF	TGTGCCAGCAGCTCACTTCGGGGTCCCTTAAAATCCTACGAGCAGTACTTC	NA	NA	TRBV5-4	TRBJ2-7
CAWSVIPSRRYGYTF	TGTGCCTGGAGTGTGATACCCTCAAGGCGCTATGGCTACACCTTC	NA	NA	TRBV30	TRBJ1-2
CASRGTVSTDTQYF	TGTGCCAGCAGAGGGACTGTAAGCACAGATACGCAGTATTTT	NA	NA	TRBV5-4	TRBJ2-3
CAWSYYGEPNYGYTF	TGTGCCTGGAGTTACTACGGCGAGCCTAACTATGGCTACACCTTC	NA	NA	TRBV30	TRBJ1-2
CAIGGSGYTF	TGTGCCATCGGCGGCAGCGGCTACACCTTC	few	NA	TRBV10-3	TRBJ1-2
CASSPGQGGYEQYF	TGTGCCAGCAGCCCCGGACAGGGCGGCTACGAGCAGTACTTC	NA	TRBD1	TRBV9	TRBJ2-7
CASSREGNQPQHF	TGTGCCAGTAGTAGGGAGGGCAATCAGCCCCAGCATTTT	NA	NA	TRBV19	TRBJ1-5
CAWSRMGGPRDEQYF	TGTGCCTGGAGTAGGATGGGGGGGCCTAGGGACGAGCAGTACTTC	NA	NA	TRBV30	TRBJ2-7
CASSLAGVGGGYTF	TGTGCCAGCAGCTTGGCCGGGGTCGGCGGCGGCTACACCTTC	NA	NA	TRBV5-4	TRBJ1-2
CASSLAFETQYF	TGTGCCAGCAGCTTGGCCTTCGAGACCCAGTACTTC	NA	NA	TRBV11-2	TRBJ2-5
CASSVRSGDTQYF	TGCGCCAGCAGCGTCCGCTCGGGAGATACGCAGTATTTT	NA	NA	TRBV5-1	TRBJ2-3
CASSTTSMGDTQYF	TGTGCCAGTAGTACGACTAGTATGGGGGATACGCAGTATTTT	NA	NA	TRBV19	TRBJ2-3
CASSFGHRTSGGEQYF	TGTGCCAGCAGCTTCGGACATCGGACTAGCGGTGGCGAGCAGTACTTC	NA	TRBD2	TRBV7-6	TRBJ2-7
CASRFDVGWQYF	TGTGCCAGCAGGTTCGACGTTGGGTGGCAGTACTTC	NA	NA	TRBV7-2	TRBJ2-7
CASSVRTGGFGNSPLHF	TGTGCCAGCAGTGTAAGGACAGGTGGGTTCGGAAATTCACCCCTCCACTTT	NA	TRBD1	TRBV6-1	TRBJ1-6
CASSLVSVSSGLGGETQYF	TGTGCCAGCAGCTTAGTGAGCGTTTCTAGCGGACTAGGGGGAGAGACCCAGTACTTC	NA	NA	TRBV7-2	TRBJ2-5
CASSFNSQETQYF	TGTGCCAGCAGTTTCAACTCCCAAGAGACCCAGTACTTC	NA	NA	TRBV28	TRBJ2-5
CASSEVGGNSPLHF	TGTGCCAGCAGTGAGGTCGGTGGTAATTCACCCCTCCACTTT	NA	NA	TRBV2	TRBJ1-6
CASSPLSNTGELFF	TGCGCCAGCAGCCCCCTGAGTAACACCGGGGAGCTGTTTTTT	NA	NA	TRBV5-1	TRBJ2-2
CAGLGSAGRTDTQYF	TGTGCCGGTCTAGGTTCGGCGGGACGCACAGATACGCAGTATTTT	NA	NA	TRBV7-9	TRBJ2-3
CASSVEYSGNTIYF	TGTGCCAGCAGTGTGGAGTACTCTGGAAACACCATATATTTT	NA	NA	TRBV2	TRBJ1-3
CASTRADGDGNEQFF	TGCGCCAGCACCCGGGCTGACGGGGATGGCAATGAGCAGTTCTTC	NA	NA	TRBV5-1	TRBJ2-1
CASSQERPAGYNEQFF	TGCGCCAGCAGCCAAGAACGGCCAGCGGGCTACAATGAGCAGTTCTTC	NA	NA	TRBV4-3	TRBJ2-1
CASSLVTSSGPYEQYF	TGTGCCAGCAGCTTAGTGACTAGCTCTGGCCCTTACGAGCAGTACTTC	NA	TRBD2	TRBV7-9	TRBJ2-7
CASSLGGGKSDTQYF	TGTGCCAGCAGTTTAGGCGGGGGTAAGTCAGATACGCAGTATTTT	NA	TRBD2	TRBV28	TRBJ2-3
CASSRGLADTYEQYF	TGTGCCAGCAGCAGGGGACTAGCGGACACCTACGAGCAGTACTTC	NA	TRBD2	TRBV7-9	TRBJ2-7
CASSLLREMGNQPQHF	TGTGCCAGCAGTTTATTGCGGGAGATGGGCAATCAGCCCCAGCATTTT	NA	NA	TRBV27	TRBJ1-5
CASSDWAASSYEQYF	TGTGCCAGCAGTGATTGGGCAGCCAGCTCCTACGAGCAGTACTTC	NA	NA	TRBV2	TRBJ2-7
CASSLPTYEQYF	TGCGCCAGCAGCCTTCCTACCTACGAGCAGTACTTC	NA	NA	TRBV5-1	TRBJ2-7
CASSGQGYSSPLHF	TGTGCCAGCAGCGGACAGGGGTACAGTTCACCCCTCCACTTT	NA	TRBD1	TRBV2	TRBJ1-6
CASYLGGLGYTF	TGTGCCAGCTATTTAGGGGGGCTTGGCTACACCTTC	NA	NA	TRBV2	TRBJ1-2
CASPGTGTSGANNEQFF	TGTGCCAGCCCCGGGACAGGGACTAGCGGGGCGAACAATGAGCAGTTCTTC	NA	TRBD2	TRBV28	TRBJ2-1
CASGRQGVSEQYF	TGTGCCAGCGGGCGACAGGGAGTAAGTGAGCAGTACTTC	NA	TRBD1	TRBV27	TRBJ2-7
CASSMGFGNTEAFF	TGTGCCAGCTCAATGGGTTTTGGGAACACTGAAGCTTTCTTT	NA	NA	TRBV18	TRBJ1-1
CASSTHTAGTGELFF	TGTGCCAGCAGCACCCACACGGCGGGCACCGGGGAGCTGTTTTTT	NA	NA	TRBV9	TRBJ2-2
CASSSGQPTNEKLFF	TGCGCCAGCAGCTCTGGACAGCCAACTAATGAAAAACTGTTTTTT	NA	NA	TRBV5-1	TRBJ1-4
CASSLNGIPPGANVLTF	TGTGCCAGCAGCTTGAATGGGATCCCCCCTGGGGCCAACGTCCTGACTTTC	NA	NA	TRBV5-6	TRBJ2-6
CASSLDSLYGYTF	TGTGCCAGCAGCTTAGACAGCCTCTATGGCTACACCTTC	NA	NA	TRBV7-8	TRBJ1-2
CASSVVEQAPGGYTF	TGTGCCAGCAGCGTAGTTGAACAGGCCCCGGGTGGCTACACCTTC	NA	NA	TRBV9	TRBJ1-2
CATTTLGQPENYGYTF	TGTGCCACTACGACCCTAGGACAGCCTGAGAACTATGGCTACACCTTC	NA	NA	TRBV28	TRBJ1-2
CASSEAVDTQYF	TGTGCCAGCAGTGAAGCCGTGGATACGCAGTATTTT	NA	NA	TRBV2	TRBJ2-3
CASSLSNLYGYTF	TGTGCCAGCAGCTTGTCCAACCTCTATGGCTACACCTTC	once	NA	TRBV7-2	TRBJ1-2
CASSVASVYEQYF	TGCGCCAGCAGTGTTGCCAGCGTCTACGAGCAGTACTTC	NA	NA	TRBV10-2	TRBJ2-7
CASGTQGFTSQETQYF	TGCGCAAGCGGAACACAGGGTTTTACCTCTCAAGAGACCCAGTACTTC	NA	NA	TRBV5-1	TRBJ2-5
CASSRLAGALQETQYF	TGTGCCAGCAGCCGACTAGCGGGGGCCTTACAAGAGACCCAGTACTTC	NA	TRBD2	TRBV11-2	TRBJ2-5
CASRGAGGLGEQYF	TGTGCCAGCAGGGGAGCGGGGGGACTGGGGGAGCAGTACTTC	NA	TRBD2	TRBV6-5	TRBJ2-7
CASSFHRQVVSGNTIYF	TGTGCCAGCAGTTTCCATCGACAGGTAGTCTCTGGAAACACCATATATTTT	few	NA	TRBV6-7	TRBJ1-3
CASSLGVNANTGELFF	TGCGCCAGCAGCTTGGGCGTCAACGCGAACACCGGGGAGCTGTTTTTT	NA	NA	TRBV5-1	TRBJ2-2
CASSVVGGFDTQYF	TGTGCCAGCAGCGTAGTGGGGGGGTTCGATACGCAGTATTTT	NA	TRBD2	TRBV9	TRBJ2-3